The rows below give T cell receptor beta chains drawn from one sample of a study of siplizumab effects on memory and regulatory T cells. Profiling relied on immunoSEQ multiplex PCR, and the TCRdb table lists in-frame clones only, not all of them. The sample contains roughly 100,000 clones, around nine tenths of which appear only once. The sequencing sample was made of CD4+ T cells sorted from blood. The receptors shown here come from a human donor in good health. Both conserved end residues are part of each CDR3. The order of the fields is D gene, clone size, CDR3 length, V gene, J gene, CDR3 protein, CDR3 DNA. The D gene is left open where the match is weak. Clone size appears in some rows only: once, few, many, or a class for an expanded clone.

D: TRBD2
size: NA
length: 13
V: TRBV7-3
J: TRBJ2-1
CDR3: CASSRGRGGEQFF
DNA: TGTGCCAGCAGCCGGGGCCGCGGGGGTGAGCAGTTCTTC

D: NA
size: once
length: 13
V: TRBV28
J: TRBJ1-1
CDR3: CASREPTILEAFF
DNA: TGTGCCAGCAGGGAACCCACCATACTTGAAGCTTTCTTT

D: NA
size: NA
length: 16
V: TRBV19
J: TRBJ2-1
CDR3: CASSIGGGIYGNEQFF
DNA: TGTGCCAGTAGTATAGGCGGCGGGATTTACGGTAATGAGCAGTTCTTC

D: NA
size: NA
length: 15
V: TRBV7-9
J: TRBJ1-1
CDR3: CASSIPAGKNTEAFF
DNA: TGTGCCAGCAGCATACCCGCGGGTAAGAACACTGAAGCTTTCTTT

D: TRBD2
size: NA
length: 16
V: TRBV6-5
J: TRBJ2-2
CDR3: CASSSSGRANHGELFF
DNA: TGTGCCAGCAGTTCTAGCGGGAGGGCTAATCACGGGGAGCTGTTTTTT

D: NA
size: NA
length: 12
V: TRBV28
J: TRBJ2-7
CDR3: CASSLTTSAQYF
DNA: TGTGCCAGCAGTTTGACGACTAGTGCGCAGTACTTC

D: TRBD1
size: NA
length: 14
V: TRBV19
J: TRBJ2-2
CDR3: CASSKQGVTGELFF
DNA: TGTGCCAGTAGTAAACAGGGGGTCACCGGGGAGCTGTTTTTT

D: NA
size: NA
length: 13
V: TRBV18
J: TRBJ2-7
CDR3: CASSLSSSYEQYF
DNA: TGTGCCAGCTCACTCTCGTCTTCCTACGAGCAGTACTTC

D: NA
size: NA
length: 17
V: TRBV5-1
J: TRBJ1-2
CDR3: CASSLARDGRSFYGYTF
DNA: TGCGCCAGCAGCTTGGCCCGGGACGGAAGATCCTTCTATGGCTACACCTTC

D: NA
size: NA
length: 14
V: TRBV11-3
J: TRBJ2-7
CDR3: CASSLGPGEYEQYF
DNA: TGTGCCAGCAGCTTAGGGCCCGGAGAGTACGAGCAGTACTTC

D: NA
size: NA
length: 12
V: TRBV10-3
J: TRBJ2-1
CDR3: CAISGSYNEQFF
DNA: TGTGCCATCAGTGGATCCTACAATGAGCAGTTCTTC

D: NA
size: NA
length: 18
V: TRBV19
J: TRBJ2-1
CDR3: CASSIDPPVPGYYNEQFF
DNA: TGTGCCAGTAGTATAGACCCGCCTGTACCGGGATACTACAATGAGCAGTTCTTC